A single T cell receptor beta chain is shown here with its context. This clone was seen only once. Its antigen is currently not known. Within one base of it there is no much larger clone, and no base qualities were kept. CD8 naive samples consisted of CD45RO-negative cells that were positively selected for CCR7, yielding a CD45RA+CCR7+ population without TemRA cells. The donors were healthy, HIV-negative adults who had no recently reported acute infections or vaccinations. All donors were Caucasian adults living in Nashville, Tennessee, USA. Blood was obtained by leukapheresis, after which PBMCs were separated by Ficoll-Histopaque density gradient centrifugation and cryopreserved in liquid nitrogen vapor phase. Analytical flow cytometry was used to check the purity and quantity of every magnetically sorted T cell population. Each sorted fraction had its genomic DNA isolated and then quantified by UV absorbance on a Nanodrop 2000c.

Using the deep immunoSEQ assay, multiplex PCR amplified TCR CDR3 regions from genomic DNA. Extracted genomic DNA from each cell subset was spread evenly across all wells of several immunoSEQ 96-well plates, with each plate serving as a replicate. For sorted subsets, each replicate PCR was loaded with around 200 ng genomic DNA, equivalent to 25,000 to 30,000 T cell genomes. Purified libraries were measured with a Qubit 3.0 fluorometer, size-checked on a Bioanalyzer 2100, and measured again with the KAPA Library Quantification kit. Every immunoSEQ 96-well plate was sequenced on a dedicated single-read 150-cycle Illumina NextSeq 550 flow cell. In the source study's methods: The immunoSEQ output contained only junctional sequences without quality scores, so filtering could not match that applied to full-length reads. To assign V/J genes and CDR3, sequences were annotated against IMGT germline references using PyIR, a Python wrapper for IgBLAST v1.9. Reads were removed for weak V/J assignments (E-value above 1e-6), missing CDR3, stop codons, out-of-frame junctions, or ambiguous translated residues. V3J clonotypes were defined as sequences sharing an identical inferred V gene, J gene, and CDR3 amino acid sequence. Percentage overlap between repertoires was calculated by dividing the number of shared unique clonotypes by the size of the smaller repertoire. Repertoire richness was assessed with RTK rarefaction, the Chao1 estimator, and Recon v2.1 estimates of unobserved clonotypes. Generation probabilities were computed with OLGA for all TCRbeta clonotypes obtained by the gDNA method from a few donors. TCRdb re-hosts the immuneACCESS table, in-frame sequences only. Its copies lack some clones; in the studies checked, an unresolved V gene accounts for under half of them, and the cause for the rest is not known. D and trimming were read from the DNA, whereas the V and J calls and clone size are those reported in that table. The sample data list about 2.1 million clones, and 90% to 95% of these were observed just once. Together, the top ten hold 1.7% of the sample.

The data are from a study of shared clonotypes between healthy human individuals (dated by TCRdb to 2020 to 2021). About the full investigation: The cohort included a few men and two women between 18 and 49 years of age. For each donor, CD4 naive and CD4 memory were each run on three plates, CD8 naive on two plates, and CD8 memory on one plate. Blood TCR repertoires of about 5 healthy adults were deeply sequenced to estimate repertoire size and the extent of clonotype sharing between individuals. To increase sequencing depth and limit assay-specific biases, TCR repertoire library preparation and sequencing were carried out by different laboratories using diverse techniques. Each donor's leukapheresis produced roughly between roughly 0.94 and 9.5 billion PBMCs.

Beyond this particular receptor, the publication reports: Because the study included a small number of donors, the genetic and exposure-history diversity represented was limited. Rarefaction of sorted-subset datasets indicated incomplete sequencing despite the large sequencing depth. Based on pairwise subsampling, the degree of clonotype sharing among donors was expected to be affected by sequencing depth. Larger estimated clonotype richness was generally found for naive subsets than for memory subsets. Compared with non-shared clonotypes, the clonotypes found in all four sorted-subset donors had higher generation probabilities. Across a few donors, approximately 5% of naive CD4, roughly 3.5% of naive CD8, 2.3% of memory CD4, and 0.4% of memory CD8 clonotypes were shared. Sampling was restricted to blood, and TCR repertoires in tissue are likely to differ from TCR repertoires in blood.

The TCR originated in a man younger than 35 in good health. Some clones in this sample may be carry-over from other donors' samples. Sequenced: naive CD8+ T cells from PBMCs. Reading the label with the study, this specimen's cell subset or site is: CD45RA+CCR7+.

CDR3 loop: CATSRSSPRTSGRMGLEQYF. The DNA is as follows: TGTGCCACCAGCAGGTCGAGCCCACGGACTAGCGGGAGGATGGGCCTCGAGCAGTACTTC. This chain joins TRBV15 to TRBJ2-7; TRBD2 agrees with 14 junctional bases. CDR1 and CDR2 are drawn from the germline V gene (reference sequence): LNHNV, YYDKDF. The CDR3 sequence holds 20 residues, the cysteine and phenylalanine included. The retained sequence is limited to the CDR3, 60 bases, with the frame set at the first base. Trimming leaves V shorter by 3 bases and J shorter by 6 bases, with the junction holding 19 bases beyond the gene matches.